This entry features one T cell receptor beta chain sequence. This record belongs to a study of shared clonotypes between healthy human individuals. Study summary: Ranging from 18 to 49 in age, donors were a couple of women and a few men. Three plates each covered CD4 naive and memory; CD8 naive two, CD8 memory one.

Produced via immunoSEQ multiplex PCR; TCRdb's table is partial and in-frame only. The repertoire includes 2 million to 2.5 million clones, 90% to 97% of them detected once, and over 0.1% sits in the top ten. CDR1 MNHEY and CDR2 SVGAGI come from the germline V gene. The CDR3 length is 13 residues. The V and J ends lost 6 bases and 5 bases respectively, with 13 bases between them. The material sequenced was naive CD4+ T cells sorted from blood. Documented subset: CD45RA+ positively selected. This chain uses TRBV6-5 with TRBJ2-5; no firm D call. The source of this sequence is a man between 18 and 29 years old in good health. CDR3 sequence reads: CASSLQLWETQYF. DNA for the CDR3: TGTGCCAGCAGCCTACAGCTTTGGGAGACCCAGTACTTC.